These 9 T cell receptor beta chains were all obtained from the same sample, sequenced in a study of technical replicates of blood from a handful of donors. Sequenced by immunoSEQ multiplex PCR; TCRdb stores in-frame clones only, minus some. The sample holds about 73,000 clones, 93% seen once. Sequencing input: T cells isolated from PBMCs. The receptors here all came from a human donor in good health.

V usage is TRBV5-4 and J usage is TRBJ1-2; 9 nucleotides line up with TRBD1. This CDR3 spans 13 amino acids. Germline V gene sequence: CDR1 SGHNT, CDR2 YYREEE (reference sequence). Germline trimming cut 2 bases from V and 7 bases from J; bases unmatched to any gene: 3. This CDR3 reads CASSLQGAVGYTF. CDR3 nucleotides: TGTGCCAGCAGCTTACAGGGGGCGGTTGGCTACACCTTC.

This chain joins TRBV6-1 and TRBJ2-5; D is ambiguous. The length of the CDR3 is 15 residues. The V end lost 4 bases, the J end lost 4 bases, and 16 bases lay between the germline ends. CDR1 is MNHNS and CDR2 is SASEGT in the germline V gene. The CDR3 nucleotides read TGTGCCAGCAGTGCAGACTTGGAGTTACTAGAGACCCAGTACTTC. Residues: CASSADLELLETQYF.

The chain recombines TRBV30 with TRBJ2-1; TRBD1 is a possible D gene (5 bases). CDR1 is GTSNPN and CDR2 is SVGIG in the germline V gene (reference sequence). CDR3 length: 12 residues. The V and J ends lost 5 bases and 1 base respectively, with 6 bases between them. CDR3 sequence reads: CAWGASYNEQFF. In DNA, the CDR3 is TGTGCCTGGGGGGCTTCCTACAATGAGCAGTTCTTC.

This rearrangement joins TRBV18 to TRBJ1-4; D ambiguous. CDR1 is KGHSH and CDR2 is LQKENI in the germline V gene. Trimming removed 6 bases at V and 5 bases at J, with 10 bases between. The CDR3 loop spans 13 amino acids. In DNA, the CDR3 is TGTGCCAGCTCCCACGGGGAGAATGAAAAACTGTTTTTT. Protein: CASSHGENEKLFF.

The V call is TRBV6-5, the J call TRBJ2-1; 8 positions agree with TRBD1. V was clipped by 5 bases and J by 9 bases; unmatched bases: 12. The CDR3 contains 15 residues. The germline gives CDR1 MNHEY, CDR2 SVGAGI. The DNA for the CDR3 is TGTGCCAGCAGTATTTCGGGACAGGACCTGGGTGAGCAGTTCTTC. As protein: CASSISGQDLGEQFF.

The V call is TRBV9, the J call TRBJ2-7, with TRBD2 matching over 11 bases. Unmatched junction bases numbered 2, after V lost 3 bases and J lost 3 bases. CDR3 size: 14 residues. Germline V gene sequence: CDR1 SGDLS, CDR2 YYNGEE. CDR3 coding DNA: TGTGCCAGCAGCGCTGGGACTAGCGGCTACGAGCAGTACTTC. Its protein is CASSAGTSGYEQYF.

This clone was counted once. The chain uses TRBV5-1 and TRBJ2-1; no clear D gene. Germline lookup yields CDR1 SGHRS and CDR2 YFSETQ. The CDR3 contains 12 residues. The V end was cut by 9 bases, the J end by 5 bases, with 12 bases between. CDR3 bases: TGCGCCATCACGCCGCGGAACAATGAGCAGTTCTTC. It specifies CAITPRNNEQFF. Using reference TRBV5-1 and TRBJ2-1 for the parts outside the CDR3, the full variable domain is KAGVTQTPRYLIKTRGQQVTLSCSPISGHRSVSWYQQTPGQGLQFLFEYFSETQRNKGNFPGRFSGRQFSNSRSEMNVSTLELGDSALYLCAITPRNNEQFFGPGTRLTVL.

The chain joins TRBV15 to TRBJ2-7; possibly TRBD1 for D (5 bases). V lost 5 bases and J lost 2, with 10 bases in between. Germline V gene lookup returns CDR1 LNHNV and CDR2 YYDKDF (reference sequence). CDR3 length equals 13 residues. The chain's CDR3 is CATSQGSPYEQYF. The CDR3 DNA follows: TGTGCCACCAGCCAGGGATCCCCCTACGAGCAGTACTTC.

For the CDR3, the DNA is TGCGCCAGCAGTGTGGAGCGGGACACTGAAGCTTTCTTT. Its protein is CASSVERDTEAFF. The genes are TRBV10-2 and TRBJ1-1; D is unclear. V was clipped by 4 bases and J by 3 bases, with 9 bases between them. The CDR3 length is 13 residues. CDR1 and CDR2 from the germline V gene are WSHSY and SAAADI.